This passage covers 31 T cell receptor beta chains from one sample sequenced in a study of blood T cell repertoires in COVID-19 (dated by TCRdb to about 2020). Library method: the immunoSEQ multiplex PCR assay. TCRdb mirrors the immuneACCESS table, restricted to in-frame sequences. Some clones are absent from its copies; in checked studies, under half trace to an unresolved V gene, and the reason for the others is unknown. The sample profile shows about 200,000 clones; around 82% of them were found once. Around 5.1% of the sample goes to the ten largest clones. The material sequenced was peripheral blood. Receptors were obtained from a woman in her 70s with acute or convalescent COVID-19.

CDR3 residues: CASSDGGNQPQHF. In DNA form, the CDR3 reads TGTGCCAGCAGTGACGGTGGCAATCAGCCCCAGCATTTT. The rearrangement joins TRBV2 to TRBJ1-5; D remains unclear. The CDR3 spans 13 residues. The V end was cut by 3 bases, the J end by 2 bases, with 5 bases between. Germline CDR1 and CDR2: SNHLY and FYNNEI.

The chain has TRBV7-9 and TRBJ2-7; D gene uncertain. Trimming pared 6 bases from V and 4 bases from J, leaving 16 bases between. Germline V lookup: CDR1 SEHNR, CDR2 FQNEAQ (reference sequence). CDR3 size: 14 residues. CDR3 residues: CASRPSGIKYEQYF. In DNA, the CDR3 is TGTGCCAGCAGGCCTAGTGGCATAAAATACGAGCAGTACTTC.

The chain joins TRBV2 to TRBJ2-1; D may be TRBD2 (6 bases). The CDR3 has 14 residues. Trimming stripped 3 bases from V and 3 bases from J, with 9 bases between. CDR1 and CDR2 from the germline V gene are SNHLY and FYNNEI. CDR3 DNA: TGTGCCAGCAGTGATTCTAGCGTCTACAATGAGCAGTTCTTC. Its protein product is CASSDSSVYNEQFF.

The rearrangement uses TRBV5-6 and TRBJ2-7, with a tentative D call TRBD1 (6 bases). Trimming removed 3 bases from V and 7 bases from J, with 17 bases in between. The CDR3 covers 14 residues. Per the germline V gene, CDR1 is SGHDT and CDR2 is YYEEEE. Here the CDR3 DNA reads TGTGCCAGCAGCTGGGGGACAAGAGCGGAGGAGCAGTACTTC. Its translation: CASSWGTRAEEQYF.

Written as DNA, the CDR3 is TGTGCCAGCAGCCCCTCCTTAGTCCTCACAGATACGCAGTATTTT. This gives the protein CASSPSLVLTDTQYF. This sequence joins TRBV3-1 (or the pseudogene TRBV3-2) and TRBJ2-3; D is uncertain. The CDR3 contains 15 residues. Germline V gene data show CDR1 as LGHDT and CDR2 as YNNKEL (reference sequence). Trimming took 4 bases from V and 2 from J, leaving 13 bases between them.

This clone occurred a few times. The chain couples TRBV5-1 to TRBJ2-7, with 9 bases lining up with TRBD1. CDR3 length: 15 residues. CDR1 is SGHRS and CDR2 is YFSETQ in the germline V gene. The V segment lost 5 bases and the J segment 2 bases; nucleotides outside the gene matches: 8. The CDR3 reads CASRIGQGKTYEQYF. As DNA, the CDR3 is TGCGCCAGCAGGATCGGACAGGGGAAAACCTACGAGCAGTACTTC.

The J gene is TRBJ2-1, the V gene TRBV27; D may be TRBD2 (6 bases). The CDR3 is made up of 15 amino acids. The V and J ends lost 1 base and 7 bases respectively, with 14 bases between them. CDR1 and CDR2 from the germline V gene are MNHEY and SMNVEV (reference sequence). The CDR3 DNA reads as TGTGCCAGCAGTTTATGGGTTAGCGGAGGGAATGAGCAGTTCTTC. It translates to CASSLWVSGGNEQFF.

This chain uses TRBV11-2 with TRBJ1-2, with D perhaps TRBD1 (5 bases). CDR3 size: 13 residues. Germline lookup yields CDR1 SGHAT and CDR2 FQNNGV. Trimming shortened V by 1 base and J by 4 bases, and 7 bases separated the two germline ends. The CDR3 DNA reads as TGTGCCAGCAGCTTAGGGCAGGGCTATGGCTACACCTTC. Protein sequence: CASSLGQGYGYTF.

This CDR3 is CASSMASGNTIYF. DNA for the CDR3: TGTGCCAGTAGTATGGCCTCTGGAAACACCATATATTTT. The V and J genes are TRBV19 and TRBJ1-3; D is uncertain. In germline, CDR1 is LNHDA, CDR2 SQIVND (reference sequence). The CDR3 totals 13 residues. Trimming left V 3 bases short and J 0 bases short, with 3 bases between.

In DNA form, the CDR3 reads TGTGCCAGCAGCGATTCCCGGGACAGGGTAGGTCAGCCCCAGCATTTT. Its translation: CASSDSRDRVGQPQHF. The genes are TRBV7-2 and TRBJ1-5; 9 nucleotides agree with TRBD1. The junction had 11 bases not matched to a gene; V was cut back by 5 bases and J by 6 bases. Germline V gives CDR1 SGHTA, CDR2 FQGNSA. The CDR3 sequence is 16 residues long.

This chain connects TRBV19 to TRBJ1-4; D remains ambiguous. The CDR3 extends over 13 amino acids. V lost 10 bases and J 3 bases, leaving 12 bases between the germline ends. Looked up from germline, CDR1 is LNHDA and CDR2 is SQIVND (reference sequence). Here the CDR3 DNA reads TGTGCCACCAGTCGGGTCCCTAATGAAAAACTGTTTTTT. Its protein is CATSRVPNEKLFF.

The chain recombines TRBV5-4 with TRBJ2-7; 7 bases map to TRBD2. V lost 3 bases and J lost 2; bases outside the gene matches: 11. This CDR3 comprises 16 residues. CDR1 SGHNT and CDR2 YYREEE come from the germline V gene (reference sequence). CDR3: CASSWTTPGLTYEQYF. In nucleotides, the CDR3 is TGTGCCAGCAGCTGGACAACCCCGGGACTAACCTACGAGCAGTACTTC.

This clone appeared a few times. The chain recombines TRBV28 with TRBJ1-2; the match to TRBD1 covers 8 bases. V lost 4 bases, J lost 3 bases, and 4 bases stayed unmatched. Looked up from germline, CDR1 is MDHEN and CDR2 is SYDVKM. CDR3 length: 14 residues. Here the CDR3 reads CASSSTGGYYGYTF. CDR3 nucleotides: TGTGCCAGCAGTTCCACAGGGGGGTACTATGGCTACACCTTC.

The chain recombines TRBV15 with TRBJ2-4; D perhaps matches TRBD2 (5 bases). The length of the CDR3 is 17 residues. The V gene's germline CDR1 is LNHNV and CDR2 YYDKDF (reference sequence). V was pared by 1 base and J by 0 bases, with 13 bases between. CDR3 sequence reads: CATSRGTGTPAKNIQYF. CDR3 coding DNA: TGTGCCACCAGCAGAGGCACGGGAACCCCAGCCAAAAACATTCAGTACTTC.

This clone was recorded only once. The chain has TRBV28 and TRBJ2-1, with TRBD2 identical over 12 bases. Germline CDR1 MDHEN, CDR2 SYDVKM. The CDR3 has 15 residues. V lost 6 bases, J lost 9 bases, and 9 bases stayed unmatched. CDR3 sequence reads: CASSGGLAGRAEQFF. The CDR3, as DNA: TGTGCCAGCAGCGGTGGACTAGCGGGAAGGGCTGAGCAGTTCTTC.

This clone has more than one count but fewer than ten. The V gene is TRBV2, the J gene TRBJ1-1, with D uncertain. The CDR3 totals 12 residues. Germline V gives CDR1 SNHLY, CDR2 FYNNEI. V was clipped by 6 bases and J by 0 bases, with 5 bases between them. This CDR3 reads CASRRMNTEAFF. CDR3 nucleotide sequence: TGTGCCAGCAGGAGGATGAACACTGAAGCTTTCTTT.

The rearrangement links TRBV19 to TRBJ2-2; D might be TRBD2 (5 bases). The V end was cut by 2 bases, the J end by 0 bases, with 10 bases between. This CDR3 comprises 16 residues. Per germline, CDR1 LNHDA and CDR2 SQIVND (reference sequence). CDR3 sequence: CASSITRFANTGELFF. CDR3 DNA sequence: TGTGCCAGTAGTATAACTAGGTTCGCGAACACCGGGGAGCTGTTTTTT. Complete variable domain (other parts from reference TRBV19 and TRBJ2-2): DGGITQSPKYLFRKEGQNVTLSCEQNLNHDAMYWYRQDPGQGLRLIYYSQIVNDFQKGDIAEGYSVSREKKESFPLTVTSAQKNPTAFYLCASSITRFANTGELFFGEGSRLTVL.

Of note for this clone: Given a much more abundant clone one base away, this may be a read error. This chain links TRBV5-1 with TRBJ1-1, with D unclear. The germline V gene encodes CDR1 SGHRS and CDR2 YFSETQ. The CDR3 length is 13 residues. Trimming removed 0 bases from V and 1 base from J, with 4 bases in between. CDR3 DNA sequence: TGCGCCAGCAGCTTGGACTGGAACACTGAAGCTTTCTTT. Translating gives CASSLDWNTEAFF. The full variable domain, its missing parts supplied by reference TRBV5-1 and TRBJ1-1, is KAGVTQTPRYLIKTRGQQVTLSCSPISGHRSVSWYQQTPGQGLQFLFEYFSETQRNKGNFPGRFSGRQFSNSRSEMNVSTLELGDSALYLCASSLDWNTEAFFGQGTRLTVV.

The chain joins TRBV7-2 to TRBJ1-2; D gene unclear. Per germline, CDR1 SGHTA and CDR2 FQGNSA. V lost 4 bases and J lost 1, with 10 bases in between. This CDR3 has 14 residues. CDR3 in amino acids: CASSSSVINYGYTF. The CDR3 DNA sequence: TGTGCCAGCAGCTCCTCGGTAATTAACTATGGCTACACCTTC.

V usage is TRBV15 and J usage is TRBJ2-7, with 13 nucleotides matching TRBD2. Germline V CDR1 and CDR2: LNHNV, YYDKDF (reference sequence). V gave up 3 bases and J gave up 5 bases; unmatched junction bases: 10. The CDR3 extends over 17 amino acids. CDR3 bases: TGTGCCACCAGCAGGGCTACTAGCGGGAGGGCCGACCACGAGCAGTACTTC. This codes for CATSRATSGRADHEQYF.

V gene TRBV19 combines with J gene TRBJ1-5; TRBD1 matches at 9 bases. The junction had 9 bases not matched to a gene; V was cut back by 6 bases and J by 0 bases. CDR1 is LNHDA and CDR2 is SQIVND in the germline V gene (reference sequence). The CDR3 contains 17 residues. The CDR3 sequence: CASSPIQGANSNQPQHF. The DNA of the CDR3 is TGTGCCAGTAGCCCTATACAGGGGGCGAATAGCAATCAGCCCCAGCATTTT.

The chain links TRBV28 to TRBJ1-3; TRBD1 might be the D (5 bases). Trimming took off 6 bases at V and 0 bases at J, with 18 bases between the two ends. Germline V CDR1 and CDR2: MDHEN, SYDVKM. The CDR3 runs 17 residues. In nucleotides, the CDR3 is TGTGCCAGCAGGAAGCCCTTAGGGGCGTACTCTGGAAACACCATATATTTT. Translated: CASRKPLGAYSGNTIYF.

In DNA, the CDR3 is TGCGCCAGCAGCCCTCAGGGAAGGACCTCTGATGGCTACACCTTC. As protein: CASSPQGRTSDGYTF. The rearrangement links TRBV5-1 to TRBJ1-2, with TRBD1 as a possible D gene (5 bases). Germline values: CDR1 SGHRS, CDR2 YFSETQ. V was pared by 4 bases and J by 6 bases, with 19 bases between. The CDR3 loop spans 15 amino acids.

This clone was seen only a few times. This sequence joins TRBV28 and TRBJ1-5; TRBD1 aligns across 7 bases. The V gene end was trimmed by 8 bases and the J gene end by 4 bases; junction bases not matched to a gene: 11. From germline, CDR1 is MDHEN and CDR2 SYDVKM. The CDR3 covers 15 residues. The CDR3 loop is CASGPTGSPNQPQHF. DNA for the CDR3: TGTGCCAGCGGCCCGACAGGGTCTCCTAATCAGCCCCAGCATTTT.

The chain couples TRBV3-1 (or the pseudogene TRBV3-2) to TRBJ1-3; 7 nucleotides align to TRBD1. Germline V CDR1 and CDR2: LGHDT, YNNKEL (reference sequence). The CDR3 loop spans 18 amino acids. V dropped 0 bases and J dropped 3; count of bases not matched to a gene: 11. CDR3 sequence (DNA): TGTGCCAGCAGCCAAGACTTCCCAAGACAGGGCTATGGAAACACCATATATTTT. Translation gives CASSQDFPRQGYGNTIYF.

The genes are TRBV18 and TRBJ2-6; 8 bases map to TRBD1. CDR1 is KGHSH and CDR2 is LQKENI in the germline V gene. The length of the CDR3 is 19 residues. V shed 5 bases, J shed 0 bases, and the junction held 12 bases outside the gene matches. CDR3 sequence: CASSTASGTGYSGANVLTF. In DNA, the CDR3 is TGTGCCAGCTCAACGGCATCCGGGACAGGCTACTCTGGGGCCAACGTCCTGACTTTC.

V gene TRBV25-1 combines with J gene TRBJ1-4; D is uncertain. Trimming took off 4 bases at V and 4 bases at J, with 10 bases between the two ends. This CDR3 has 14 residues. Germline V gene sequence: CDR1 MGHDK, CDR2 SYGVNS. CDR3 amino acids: CASSGEGFNEKLFF. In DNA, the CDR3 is TGTGCCAGCAGTGGAGAGGGTTTTAATGAAAAACTGTTTTTT.

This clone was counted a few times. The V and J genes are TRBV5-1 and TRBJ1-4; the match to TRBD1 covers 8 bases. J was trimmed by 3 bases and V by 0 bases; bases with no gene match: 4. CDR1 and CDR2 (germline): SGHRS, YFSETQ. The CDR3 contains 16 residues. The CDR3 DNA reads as TGCGCCAGCAGCTTGGCTCAACAGGGGGCTAATGAAAAACTGTTTTTT. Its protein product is CASSLAQQGANEKLFF.

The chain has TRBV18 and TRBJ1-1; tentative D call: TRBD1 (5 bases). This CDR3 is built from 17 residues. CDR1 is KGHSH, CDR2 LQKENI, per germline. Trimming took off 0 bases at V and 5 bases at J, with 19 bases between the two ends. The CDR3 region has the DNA TGTGCCAGCTCACCACCCATCCCCCAGGGTCTGGTGACTGAAGCTTTCTTT. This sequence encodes CASSPPIPQGLVTEAFF.

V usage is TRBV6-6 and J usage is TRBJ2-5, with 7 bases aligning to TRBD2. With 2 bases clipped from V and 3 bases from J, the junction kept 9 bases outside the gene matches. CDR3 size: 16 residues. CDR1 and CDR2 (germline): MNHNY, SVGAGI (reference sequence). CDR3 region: CASSYGTGTTKETQYF. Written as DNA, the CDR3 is TGTGCCAGCAGTTACGGTACCGGGACTACGAAAGAGACCCAGTACTTC.

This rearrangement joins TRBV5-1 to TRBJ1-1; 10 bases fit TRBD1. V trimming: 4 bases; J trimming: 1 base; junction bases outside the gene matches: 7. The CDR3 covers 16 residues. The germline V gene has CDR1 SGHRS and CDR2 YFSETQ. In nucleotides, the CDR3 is TGCGCCAGCAGCGGACAGGGGGTGCTCTCGAACACTGAAGCTTTCTTT. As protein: CASSGQGVLSNTEAFF.